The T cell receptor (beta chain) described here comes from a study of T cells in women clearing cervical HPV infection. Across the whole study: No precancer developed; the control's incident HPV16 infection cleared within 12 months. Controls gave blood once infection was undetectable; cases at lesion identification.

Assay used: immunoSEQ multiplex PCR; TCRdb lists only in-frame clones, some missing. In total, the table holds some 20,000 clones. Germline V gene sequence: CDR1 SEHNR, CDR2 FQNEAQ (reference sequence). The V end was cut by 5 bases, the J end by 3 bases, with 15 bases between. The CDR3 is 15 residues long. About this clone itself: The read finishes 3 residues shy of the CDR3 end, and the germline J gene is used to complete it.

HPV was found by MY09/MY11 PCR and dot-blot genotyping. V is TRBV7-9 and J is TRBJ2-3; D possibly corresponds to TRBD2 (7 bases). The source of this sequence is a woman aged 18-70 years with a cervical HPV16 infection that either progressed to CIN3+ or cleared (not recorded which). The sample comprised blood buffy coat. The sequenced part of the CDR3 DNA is TGTGCCAGCAGCCAGGGGACTACCCAAACAGATACG. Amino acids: CASSQGTTQTDT. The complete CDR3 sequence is CASSQGTTQTDTQYF. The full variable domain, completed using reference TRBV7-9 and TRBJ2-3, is DTGVSQNPRHKITKRGQNVTFRCDPISEHNRLYWYRQTLGQGPEFLTYFQNEAQLEKSRLLSDRFSAERPKGSFSTLEIQRTEQGDSAMYLCASSQGTTQTDTQYFGPGTRLTVL.